Following are 27 T cell receptor beta chains from one sample sequenced in a study of tumor and adjacent non-tumor tissue in lung cancer. Three rounds of nested PCR, following a modified ARM-PCR protocol, produced the TCRbeta library. One entry per CDR3 protein results from TCRdb running MiXCR on the multiplex PCR reads. The table lists some 100,000 distinct CDR3 sequences, 65% of them singletons. RNA was extracted from bulk tissue without any cell sorting. Distant lung tissue was collected more than 3 cm away from the tumor edge. Sequencing was carried out using distant non-tumor lung tissue. The receptor set was obtained from a man aged 30 to 45 with non-small cell lung cancer.

Note on this clonotype: The CDR3 end shows no conserved phenylalanine or tryptophan, and so a read error is likely. No DNA is shown, since the ends of the CDR3 on it are uncertain; the CDR3 is the one TCRdb lists. The V and J genes are TRBV20-1 and TRBJ1-1; no check of the table's D call, TRBD1, against the DNA was made. CDR1 and CDR2 (germline): DFQATT, SNEGSKA (reference sequence). The length of the CDR3 is 13 amino acids, counting both ends. CDR3 loop: CSARGTGDTEALC.

This clonotype was detected many times. The gene calls are TRBV6-1 and TRBJ2-1; D not resolved. The CDR3 consists of 13 residues. V was trimmed by 0 bases and J by 4 bases, leaving 4 bases between them. CDR1 MNHNS and CDR2 SASEGT come from the germline V gene. CDR3 loop: CASSEAQYNEQFF. DNA for the CDR3: TGTGCCAGCAGTGAAGCGCAGTACAATGAGCAGTTCTTC.

The chain has TRBV6-2 or TRBV6-3 and TRBJ2-1; a possible D gene is TRBD2 (5 bases). The germline V gene encodes CDR1 MNHEY and CDR2 SVGEGT. V was clipped by 6 bases and J by 11 bases, with 14 bases between them. The CDR3 length is 12 residues. DNA of the CDR3: TGTGCCAGCAGCCTGACTATGGATAAGCAGTTCTTC. Its protein product is CASSLTMDKQFF.

As concerns this clonotype: Just one base apart from a much larger clone, this may be a read error. The chain combines TRBV20-1 with TRBJ2-7, with D perhaps TRBD1 or TRBD2 (6 bases each). The germline V gene encodes CDR1 DFQATT and CDR2 SNEGSKA (reference sequence). Trimming left V 5 bases short and J 3 bases short, with 20 bases between. This CDR3 comprises 15 residues. In DNA, the CDR3 is TGCAGTGCTGGGATAGTGGGGGGCCCTCACTACGAGCAGTACTTC. Translation gives CSAGIVGGPHYEQYF.

For this clonotype: One end of the junction varies from germline; a read error may be responsible. The rearrangement links TRBV6-2 or TRBV6-3 to TRBJ1-2; D might be TRBD1 (5 bases). In germline, CDR1 is MNHEY, CDR2 SVGEGT. This CDR3 is 15 amino acids long. The CDR3 loop reads CASSPFDRGGDGYTF. The DNA of the CDR3 is TGTGCCAGCAGTCCCTTTGACCGGGGCGGGGATGGCTACACTTTC.

For this clonotype: One end of the junction varies from germline; a read error may be responsible. The gene calls are TRBV20-1 and TRBJ2-2, with D perhaps TRBD1 or TRBD2 (5 bases each). Germline V gene data show CDR1 as DFQATT and CDR2 as SNEGSKA (reference sequence). The CDR3 loop spans 16 amino acids. CDR3 sequence reads: CSARDLRGYRDGELSF. CDR3 coding DNA: TGCAGTGCTAGAGATCTTCGAGGCTACCGGGACGGGGAGCTGTCTTTT.

Remarks on this clonotype: Mismatch with germline at one junction end may stem from a read error. This chain connects TRBV4-2 to TRBJ2-3, with TRBD2 identical over 10 bases. Germline CDR1 LGHNA, CDR2 YNFKEQ. There are 16 residues in the CDR3. The CDR3, as DNA: TGTGCCAGCAGGCAAGGGAGCGGGGGGGCCCCGGATGTGCAGTATTTT. It is translated as CASRQGSGGAPDVQYF.

This clonotype has ten or more counts. This chain links TRBV20-1 with TRBJ2-1, with D perhaps TRBD2 (6 bases). The germline CDR1 and CDR2 sequences are DFQATT and SNEGSKA (reference sequence). V was pared by 6 bases and J by 2 bases, with 14 bases between. This CDR3 has 14 amino acids. Here the CDR3 DNA reads TGCAGTGCCCAGCCCGGCGGGACCTACAATGAGCAGTTCTTC. Its protein product is CSAQPGGTYNEQFF.

Remarks on this clonotype: The junction shows a germline mismatch at one end, possibly a read error. The chain links TRBV20-1 to TRBJ2-5; weak D call: TRBD1 (5 bases). CDR1 and CDR2 from the germline V gene are DFQATT and SNEGSKA (reference sequence). The CDR3 runs to 17 residues. In DNA form, the CDR3 reads TGCGGTGCTAGAGACCTGATACTATTAACAGGAGAAGAGACCCAGTACTTC. Its translation is CGARDLILLTGEETQYF.

Notes on this clonotype: Compared with germline, one end of the junction differs, possibly owing to a read error. The chain uses TRBV6-2 or TRBV6-3 and TRBJ2-3, with D hard to call. The CDR3 covers 13 residues. The germline V gene encodes CDR1 MNHEY and CDR2 SVGEGT. CDR3 region: CASSSRPADTQYF. The CDR3 DNA reads TGTGCTAGCAGCTCTCGTCCGGCCGATACGCAGTATTTT.

The chain uses TRBV12-3 or TRBV12-4 and TRBJ1-1; no definite D call. Trimming stripped 9 bases from V and 1 base from J, with 15 bases between. This CDR3 has 14 residues. Here the CDR3 DNA reads TGTGCCAGTAGTCCGACGGTTACGAACACTGAAGCTTTCTTT. Encoded protein: CASSPTVTNTEAFF.

Worth noting for this clonotype: One end of the junction does not line up with germline, which may come from a read error. The V and J genes are TRBV6-1 and TRBJ1-5, with 8 bases matching TRBD1. The CDR3 is 15 residues long. The germline V gene encodes CDR1 MNHNS and CDR2 SASEGT. CDR3: CASNEETGASRPQHF. CDR3 DNA: TGTGCCAGCAATGAAGAGACAGGGGCATCTCGGCCCCAGCATTTT.

This chain connects TRBV14 to TRBJ2-7; D is unclear. From germline, CDR1 is SGHDN and CDR2 FVKESK. The CDR3 totals 12 residues. V was pared by 3 bases and J by 4 bases, with 7 bases between. The CDR3 DNA sequence: TGTGCCAGCAGCCAGGCCTGGTACGAGCAGTACTTC. This translates into CASSQAWYEQYF.

The gene calls are TRBV20-1 and TRBJ2-3; tentatively, D is TRBD2 (6 bases). CDR3 length equals 14 residues. Germline values: CDR1 DFQATT, CDR2 SNEGSKA (reference sequence). V was cut by 7 bases and J by 3 bases, with 17 bases left in between. The chain's CDR3 is CSVQRTIWTDTQYF. CDR3 sequence (DNA): TGCAGTGTCCAAAGGACTATTTGGACAGATACGCAGTATTTT.

A remark on this clonotype: Possible read error: a much larger clone is one base away. Lacking the conserved final phenylalanine or tryptophan, this CDR3 likely reflects a read error. This chain links TRBV20-1 with TRBJ1-4; D unclear. Between the trimmed V and J ends, which lost 1 base and 7 bases, there was a span of 4 bases. This CDR3 region has 11 residues. Germline V gives CDR1 DFQATT, CDR2 SNEGSKA (reference sequence). In nucleotides, the CDR3 is TGCAGTGCTAGAGTCGGTGAAAAACTGTTTTCT. This translates into CSARVGEKLFS.

Remarks on this clonotype: A read error may be the cause here, since a much bigger clone is one base away. This chain uses TRBV20-1 with TRBJ2-7, with a tentative D call TRBD2 (5 bases). V was clipped by 0 bases and J by 9 bases, with 21 bases between them. The length of the CDR3 is 15 residues. Germline V CDR1 and CDR2: DFQATT, SNEGSKA (reference sequence). CDR3 sequence reads: CSARDSLGGFNGQYF. CDR3 nucleotide sequence: TGCAGTGCTAGAGATAGCCTGGGCGGGTTTAACGGGCAGTACTTC.

With respect to this clonotype: One end of the junction is discordant with germline, which a read error may explain. V gene TRBV11-2 combines with J gene TRBJ2-5; weak D call: TRBD1 (7 bases). The V gene's germline CDR1 is SGHAT and CDR2 FQNNGV. CDR3 size: 16 residues. CDR3 DNA: TGTGCCAGCAGCTTAGGGACAGGACTAATCCAAGAGATCCAGTACTTC. This gives the protein CASSLGTGLIQEIQYF.

In DNA form, the CDR3 reads TGCAGTGCTAAGGGCCTAACCGATTACGAGCAGTACTTC. This sequence encodes CSAKGLTDYEQYF. The chain is built from TRBV20-1 and TRBJ2-7; D gene uncertain. The CDR3 is 13 amino acids. The V and J ends lost 4 bases and 4 bases respectively, with 14 bases between them. The germline gives CDR1 DFQATT, CDR2 SNEGSKA (reference sequence).

This clonotype was picked up a small number of times. A read error may be the cause here, since a much bigger clone is one base away. The V and J genes are TRBV6-6 and TRBJ2-3; 7 bases are a match to TRBD2. The germline CDR1 and CDR2 sequences are MNHNY and SVGAGI (reference sequence). The CDR3 consists of 15 residues. The ends lost 5 bases at V and 5 bases at J; junction bases unmatched: 10. The CDR3 spells CASSPGTTVVDTQYF. The CDR3 DNA is TGTGCCAGCAGTCCCGGGACTACCGTAGTAGATACGCAGTATTTT.

This clonotype showed up just once. At one end the junction does not follow the germline gene, possibly because of a read error. The gene calls are TRBV4-2 and TRBJ2-2; 7 nucleotides align to TRBD2. The germline V gene encodes CDR1 LGHNA and CDR2 YNFKEQ. There are 16 residues in the CDR3. CDR3 sequence: CDSSQEESGVDRELFF. CDR3 DNA sequence: TGTGACAGCAGCCAAGAGGAAAGCGGGGTAGACAGGGAGCTGTTTTTT.

This rearrangement joins TRBV7-9 to TRBJ2-3; the match to TRBD2 covers 7 bases. This CDR3 is built from 15 residues. The V gene end was trimmed by 4 bases and the J gene end by 0 bases; junction bases not matched to a gene: 4. The germline gives CDR1 SEHNR, CDR2 FQNEAQ (reference sequence). The CDR3 DNA reads TGTGCCAGCAGCTCCCTAGCGGTTAGCACAGATACGCAGTATTTT. This sequence encodes CASSSLAVSTDTQYF.

Points on this clonotype: Just one base apart from a much larger clone, this may be a read error. The gene calls are TRBV7-8 and TRBJ1-5; 12 bases are a match to TRBD1. This CDR3 contains 16 residues. Per the germline V gene, CDR1 is SGHVS and CDR2 is FQNEAQ. As DNA, the CDR3 is TGTGCCAGCAGCTTAGAGAGGGACAGGGGGCATCAGCCCCGGCATTTT. It encodes CASSLERDRGHQPRHF.

Details on this clonotype: A much larger clone lies one base from this, so it may be a read error. The chain recombines TRBV4-1 with TRBJ1-4; 8 bases match TRBD1. J lost 9 bases, V lost 4 bases, and 7 bases had no gene match. The length of the CDR3 is 14 residues. CDR1 MGHRA and CDR2 YSYEKL come from the germline V gene. CDR3 residues: CASSPGQANKKLFF. CDR3 bases: TGCGCCAGCAGCCCGGGACAGGCTAACAAAAAACTGTTTTTT.

A word on this clonotype: One junction end does not reproduce the germline sequence, and a read error may be involved. The V and J genes are TRBV20-1 and TRBJ1-2; tentatively, D is TRBD1 (6 bases). This CDR3 contains 13 residues. Germline V gene data show CDR1 as DFQATT and CDR2 as SNEGSKA (reference sequence). In DNA form, the CDR3 reads TGCAGCGCTAGAGACCGGGACAATTCTGGCTACACCTTC. Translating it yields CSARDRDNSGYTF.

The chain couples TRBV20-1 to TRBJ2-5; maybe TRBD1 (5 bases). V lost 1 base and J lost 10, with 13 bases in between. In germline, CDR1 is DFQATT, CDR2 SNEGSKA (reference sequence). The CDR3 runs 12 residues. Here the CDR3 reads CSARGQMGIQYF. CDR3 in DNA: TGCAGTGCTAGAGGACAGATGGGGATCCAGTACTTC.

A remark on this clonotype: A read error may be the cause here, since a much bigger clone is one base away. The chain has TRBV6-2 or TRBV6-3 and TRBJ2-5; 8 bases are shared with TRBD1. This CDR3 region has 15 residues. With V trimmed by 5 bases and J by 2 bases, 7 bases remained unmatched. CDR1 and CDR2 from the germline V gene are MNHEY and SVGEGT. This CDR3 is CASSGWDRRQETQYF. CDR3 DNA: TGTGCCAGCAGTGGCTGGGACAGGCGGCAAGAGACCCAGTACTTC.

This clonotype came up once. This chain joins TRBV19 and TRBJ2-2; D not resolved. The CDR3 totals 15 residues. Germline V CDR1 and CDR2: LNHDA, SQIVND (reference sequence). Trimming took 1 base from V and 1 from J, leaving 7 bases between them. In DNA, the CDR3 is TGTGCCAGTAGTATAGCGGCCCAGAACACCGGGGAGCTGTTTTTT. This translates into CASSIAAQNTGELFF. Looking up the rest from reference TRBV19 and TRBJ2-2 gives the full variable domain: DGGITQSPKYLFRKEGQNVTLSCEQNLNHDAMYWYRQDPGQGLRLIYYSQIVNDFQKGDIAEGYSVSREKKESFPLTVTSAQKNPTAFYLCASSIAAQNTGELFFGEGSRLTVL.